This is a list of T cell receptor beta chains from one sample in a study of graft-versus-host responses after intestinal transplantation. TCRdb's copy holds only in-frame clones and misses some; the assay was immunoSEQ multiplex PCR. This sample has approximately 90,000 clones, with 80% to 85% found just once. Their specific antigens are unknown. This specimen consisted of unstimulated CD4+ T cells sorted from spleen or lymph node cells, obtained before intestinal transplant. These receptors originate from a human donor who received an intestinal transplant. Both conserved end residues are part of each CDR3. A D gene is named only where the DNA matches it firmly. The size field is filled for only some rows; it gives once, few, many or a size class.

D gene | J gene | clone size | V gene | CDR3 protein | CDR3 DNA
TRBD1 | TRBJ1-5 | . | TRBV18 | CASSSTGGTQPQHF | TGTGCCAGCTCATCTACAGGGGGCACGCAGCCCCAGCATTTT
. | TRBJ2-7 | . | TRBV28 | CASSFGGDRYEQYF | TGTGCCAGCAGTTTCGGCGGGGACCGCTACGAGCAGTACTTC
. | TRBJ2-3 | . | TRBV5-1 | CASSPFGTDTQYF | TGCGCCAGCAGCCCTTTTGGCACAGATACGCAGTATTTT
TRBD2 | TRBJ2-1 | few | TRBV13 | CASSLETTSGRARGNEQFF | TGTGCCAGCAGCTTAGAAACCACTAGCGGGAGGGCAAGGGGCAATGAGCAGTTCTTC
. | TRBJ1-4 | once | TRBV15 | CATSRDPRNDEKLFF | TGTGCCACCAGCAGAGATCCCAGGAACGATGAAAAACTGTTTTTT
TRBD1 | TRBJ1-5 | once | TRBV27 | CASSLRQGAGQPQHF | TGTGCCAGCAGTTTACGGCAGGGGGCGGGTCAGCCCCAGCATTTT
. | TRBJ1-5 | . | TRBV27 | CASSLSPDQPQHF | TGTGCCAGCAGTTTATCTCCCGATCAGCCCCAGCATTTT
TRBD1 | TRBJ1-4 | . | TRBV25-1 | CASSVTGTGGEKLFF | TGTGCCAGCAGCGTAACCGGGACAGGGGGTGAAAAACTGTTTTTT
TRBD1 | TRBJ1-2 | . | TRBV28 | CASSPGGGRGYTF | TGTGCCAGCAGCCCAGGGGGCGGGCGTGGCTACACCTTC
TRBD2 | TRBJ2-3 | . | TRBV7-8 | CASSSPGTRVSYF | TGTGCCAGCAGCTCACCAGGGACTAGAGTTTCGTATTTT
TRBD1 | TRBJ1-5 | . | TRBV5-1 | CASSPRQGLGPQHF | TGCGCCAGCAGCCCCCGACAGGGGCTCGGGCCCCAGCATTTT
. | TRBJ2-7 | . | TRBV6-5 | CASRRGTSGEQYF | TGTGCCAGCAGGCGAGGGACTTCGGGCGAGCAGTACTTC
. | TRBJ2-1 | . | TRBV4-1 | CASTHYGNEQFF | TGCGCCAGCACCCACTACGGGAATGAGCAGTTCTTC
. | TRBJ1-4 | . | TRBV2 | CASSAQGREKLFF | TGTGCCAGCAGTGCCCAGGGGAGAGAAAAACTGTTTTTT